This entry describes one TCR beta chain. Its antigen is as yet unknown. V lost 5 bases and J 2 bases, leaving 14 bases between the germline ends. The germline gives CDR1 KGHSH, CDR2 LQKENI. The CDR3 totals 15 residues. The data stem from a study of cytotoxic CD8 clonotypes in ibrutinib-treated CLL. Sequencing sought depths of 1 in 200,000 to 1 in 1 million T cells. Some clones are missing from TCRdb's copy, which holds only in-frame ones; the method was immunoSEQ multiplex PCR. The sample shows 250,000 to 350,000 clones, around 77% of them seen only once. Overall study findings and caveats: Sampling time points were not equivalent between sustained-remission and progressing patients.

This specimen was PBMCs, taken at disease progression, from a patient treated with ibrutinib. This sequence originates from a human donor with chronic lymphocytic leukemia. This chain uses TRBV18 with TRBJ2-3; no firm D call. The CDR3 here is CASSSPEANTDTQYF. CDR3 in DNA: TGTGCCAGCTCATCCCCCGAAGCGAACACAGATACGCAGTATTTT.